The 27 T cell receptor beta chains in this list originate from one sample, sequenced in a study of Graves' ophthalmopathy and Graves' hyperthyroidism. Researchers took RNA transcripts and amplified TCR beta CDR3 regions from them. HTBI-primed first-round RT-PCR preceded second-round multiplex PCR. TCRdb passed the multiplex PCR reads through MiXCR, listing each CDR3 protein once. The sample holds approximately 1.2 million distinct CDR3 sequences; roughly 35% are singletons and the top ten take more than 9.5%. Material: peripheral blood or thyroid tissue (not recorded which). These TCRs come from an adult man with Graves' hyperthyroidism.

The chain employs TRBV7-9 and TRBJ2-7; D perhaps matches TRBD2 (6 bases). Germline CDR1 is SEHNR and CDR2 is FQNEAQ (reference sequence). The CDR3 totals 16 residues. Trimming stripped 3 bases from V and 2 bases from J, with 17 bases between. The CDR3 loop is CASSFPWAGPTYEQYF. The CDR3 DNA is TGTGCCAGCAGCTTCCCTTGGGCGGGACCTACCTACGAGCAGTACTTC.

This clonotype was detected many times. This chain joins TRBV20-1 and TRBJ1-5, with 7 bases aligning to TRBD1. V was pared by 8 bases and J by 12 bases, with 10 bases of the junction left unmatched. Germline V gene sequence: CDR1 DFQATT, CDR2 SNEGSKA (reference sequence). The CDR3 sequence is 11 residues long. CDR3 sequence: CSTSVGTVQHF. The DNA for the CDR3 is TGCAGTACCTCAGTTGGGACAGTCCAGCATTTT.

This clonotype was observed at least ten times. The genes are TRBV6-5 and TRBJ1-2; D uncertain. Looked up from germline, CDR1 is MNHEY and CDR2 is SVGAGI. This CDR3 has 13 residues. Trimming stripped 6 bases from V and 4 bases from J, with 12 bases between. The CDR3 nucleotides read TGTGCCAGCAGCCGGGATGTGGGCTATGGCTACACCTTC. This encodes CASSRDVGYGYTF.

This clonotype was observed many times. The chain has TRBV29-1 and TRBJ2-5, with 10 bases aligning to TRBD1. The CDR3 extends over 14 amino acids. The J segment lost 0 bases and the V segment lost 7 bases, leaving 5 bases of the junction unmatched. Germline lookup yields CDR1 SQVTM and CDR2 ANQGSEA. The CDR3 region is CSAPGQGYQETQYF. DNA for the CDR3: TGCAGCGCCCCGGGACAGGGGTACCAAGAGACCCAGTACTTC.

CDR3 in amino acids: CASSDSEVSKYEQYF. In DNA, the CDR3 is TGCGCCAGCAGTGACTCCGAGGTCAGCAAGTACGAGCAGTACTTC. The V gene is TRBV10-2, the J gene TRBJ2-7; no firm D call. CDR1 is WSHSY and CDR2 is SAAADI in the germline V gene. The CDR3 covers 15 residues. Trimming removed 3 bases from V and 4 bases from J, with 16 bases in between.

The V and J genes are TRBV29-1 and TRBJ1-4; TRBD1 might be the D (5 bases). The CDR3 consists of 14 residues. Trimming removed 5 bases from V and 4 bases from J, with 14 bases in between. Germline-derived CDR1 and CDR2 are SQVTM and ANQGSEA. CDR3 coding DNA: TGCAGCGTTCCAGAGGGTAGGGGTAATGAAAAACTGTTTTTT. Residues: CSVPEGRGNEKLFF.

This clonotype was seen at least ten times. The rearrangement uses TRBV20-1 and TRBJ2-5; no definite D call. V lost 0 bases, J lost 1 base, and 9 bases lay in between. Per the germline V gene, CDR1 is DFQATT and CDR2 is SNEGSKA (reference sequence). There are 14 residues in the CDR3. The CDR3 loop is CSARERQSQETQYF. The CDR3 bases are TGCAGTGCTAGAGAACGACAAAGCCAAGAGACCCAGTACTTC.

This clonotype was found many times. The chain couples TRBV29-1 to TRBJ2-7; 9 positions agree with TRBD1. V lost 6 bases and J lost 3; bases outside the gene matches: 9. CDR1 SQVTM and CDR2 ANQGSEA come from the germline V gene. This CDR3 is built from 14 residues. CDR3 DNA: TGCAGCGTGAGACCCCCGGGACAGGGCTACGAGCAGTACTTC. It is translated as CSVRPPGQGYEQYF.

Only a few counts were recorded for this clonotype. A single base separates this from a much larger clone, so it may be a read error. The chain is built from TRBV2 and TRBJ1-6; D is perhaps TRBD1 (5 bases). The V end was cut by 6 bases, the J end by 2 bases, with 11 bases between. Germline-derived CDR1 and CDR2 are SNHLY and FYNNEI. This CDR3 region has 15 residues. CDR3 amino acids: CASSDTGAYNSPLHF. The CDR3 DNA reads as TGTGCCAGCAGCGACACAGGAGCCTATAATTCACCCCTCCACTTT.

This clonotype was picked up a small number of times. This chain joins TRBV25-1 and TRBJ2-5; TRBD1 might be the D (5 bases). Per germline, CDR1 MGHDK and CDR2 SYGVNS. The CDR3 extends over 14 amino acids. Trimming removed 7 bases at V and 5 bases at J, with 17 bases between. The CDR3 region is CASKAGLGWETQYF. DNA for the CDR3: TGTGCCAGCAAGGCAGGGTTGGGCTGGGAGACCCAGTACTTC.

This clonotype appeared a few times. The chain combines TRBV7-6 with TRBJ2-3; TRBD2 agrees at 10 bases. The V and J ends lost 5 bases and 4 bases, in that order; junction bases with no gene match: 12. This CDR3 contains 17 residues. Per the germline V gene, CDR1 is SGHVS and CDR2 is FNYEAQ. CDR3 sequence (DNA): TGTGCCAGCAGCCAACAGATAGCGGGGGGTGGCGCAGATACGCAGTATTTT. Protein sequence: CASSQQIAGGGADTQYF.

This clonotype was observed many times. This sequence joins TRBV2 and TRBJ2-2, with D possibly being TRBD2 (7 bases). CDR1 is SNHLY and CDR2 is FYNNEI in the germline V gene. Trimming cost V 4 bases and J 7 bases, with 19 bases left between them. The CDR3 is 16 residues long. This chain's CDR3 is CASSAGRGGAGGELFF. The CDR3 DNA follows: TGTGCCAGCAGTGCAGGCCGTGGGGGGGCCGGCGGGGAGCTGTTTTTT. Using reference TRBV2 and TRBJ2-2 for the parts outside the CDR3, the full variable domain is EPEVTQTPSHQVTQMGQEVILRCVPISNHLYFYWYRQILGQKVEFLVSFYNNEISEKSEIFDDQFSVERPDGSNFTLKIRSTKLEDSAMYFCASSAGRGGAGGELFFGEGSRLTVL.

This clonotype was detected a few times. The chain employs TRBV20-1 and TRBJ2-2, with 13 bases lining up with TRBD2. The junction had 8 bases not matched to a gene; V was cut back by 6 bases and J by 4 bases. Germline-derived CDR1 and CDR2 are DFQATT and SNEGSKA (reference sequence). CDR3 size: 16 residues. The CDR3 loop is CSARLAGGRGTGELFF. CDR3 coding DNA: TGCAGTGCGAGACTAGCGGGAGGTCGAGGCACCGGGGAGCTGTTTTTT.

The genes are TRBV14 and TRBJ2-7; 7 bases agree with TRBD1. Germline V gives CDR1 SGHDN, CDR2 FVKESK. The CDR3 sequence is 15 residues long. The V gene end was trimmed by 1 base and the J gene end by 2 bases; junction bases not matched to a gene: 5. The CDR3 coding sequence is TGTGCCAGCAGCCAAGCGTCGACAGGGACCTACGAGCAGTACTTC. Amino acid sequence: CASSQASTGTYEQYF.

At least ten counts were recorded for this clonotype. This rearrangement joins TRBV12-3 or TRBV12-4 to TRBJ1-1; D uncertain. This CDR3 has 15 amino acids. With 5 bases removed from V and 0 bases from J, the gap between germline ends came to 13 bases. Here the CDR3 reads CASSDFGLMNTEAFF. CDR3 nucleotide sequence: TGTGCCAGCAGTGACTTCGGGTTAATGAACACTGAAGCTTTCTTT.

The V call is TRBV7-2, the J call TRBJ2-5, with 8 bases matching TRBD1. The CDR3 covers 17 residues. Germline trimming cut 5 bases from V and 1 base from J; bases unmatched to any gene: 12. CDR1 and CDR2 from the germline V gene are SGHTA and FQGNSA. CDR3 sequence (DNA): TGTGCCAGCAGCACAAAGACAGCACAGGGGGGCCAAGAGACCCAGTACTTC. Translating it yields CASSTKTAQGGQETQYF.

This clonotype has a count of ten or more. The rearrangement links TRBV19 to TRBJ1-2; TRBD1 matches at 8 bases. The CDR3 contains 13 residues. Germline V gene lookup returns CDR1 LNHDA and CDR2 SQIVND (reference sequence). The junction had 3 bases not matched to a gene; V was cut back by 5 bases and J by 4 bases. This CDR3 is CASSVQGVYGYTF. CDR3 bases: TGTGCCAGTAGTGTACAGGGGGTCTATGGCTACACCTTC. The complete variable domain, with remaining parts taken from reference TRBV19 and TRBJ1-2, reads DGGITQSPKYLFRKEGQNVTLSCEQNLNHDAMYWYRQDPGQGLRLIYYSQIVNDFQKGDIAEGYSVSREKKESFPLTVTSAQKNPTAFYLCASSVQGVYGYTFGSGTRLTVV.

This clonotype showed up many times. The V and J genes are TRBV12-3 or TRBV12-4 and TRBJ1-2, with D perhaps TRBD1 (6 bases). V was cut by 5 bases and J by 8 bases, with 18 bases left in between. This CDR3 spans 14 amino acids. CDR3 loop: CASSPVGGALGYTF. CDR3 nucleotide sequence: TGTGCCAGCAGTCCCGTGGGGGGCGCCTTGGGCTACACCTTC.

This clonotype occurred many times. The chain is built from TRBV2 and TRBJ1-6; D unclear. This CDR3 contains 14 residues. CDR1 and CDR2 from the germline V gene are SNHLY and FYNNEI. Trimming stripped 4 bases from V and 9 bases from J, with 13 bases between. DNA of the CDR3: TGTGCCAGCAGTGTGGAGGCATCGGGTTCACCCCTCCACTTT. This encodes CASSVEASGSPLHF.

This chain connects TRBV20-1 to TRBJ2-2, with 7 nucleotides matching TRBD1. The CDR3 totals 14 residues. With 4 bases clipped from V and 3 bases from J, the junction kept 5 bases outside the gene matches. The germline CDR1 and CDR2 sequences are DFQATT and SNEGSKA (reference sequence). As DNA, the CDR3 is TGCAGTGCTAACCGGGACAGAGACACCGGGGAGCTGTTTTTT. It yields the protein CSANRDRDTGELFF.

The chain couples TRBV13 to TRBJ2-2; either TRBD1 or TRBD2 may fit D (5 bases each). The CDR3 sequence is 16 residues long. Looked up from germline, CDR1 is PRHDT and CDR2 is FYEKMQ (reference sequence). V lost 2 bases and J lost 4, with 14 bases in between. Here the CDR3 DNA reads TGTGCCAGCAGCTTACGGGACCTAAAAATCACCGGGGAGCTGTTTTTT. Translated, it gives CASSLRDLKITGELFF. Supplemented by reference TRBV13 and TRBJ2-2, the full variable domain reads AAGVIQSPRHLIKEKRETATLKCYPIPRHDTVYWYQQGPGQDPQFLISFYEKMQSDKGSIPDRFSAQQFSDYHSELNMSSLELGDSALYFCASSLRDLKITGELFFGEGSRLTVL.

The sample holds many counts of this clonotype. The chain recombines TRBV9 with TRBJ2-5, with a possible D match to TRBD2 (6 bases). The V and J ends lost 3 bases and 5 bases respectively, with 17 bases between them. This CDR3 has 15 residues. CDR1 and CDR2 from the germline V gene are SGDLS and YYNGEE. The DNA of the CDR3 is TGTGCCAGCAGCGCGGGAGCGGGTAGTATGGAGACCCAGTACTTC. It yields the protein CASSAGAGSMETQYF.

The CDR3 loop reads CSARDGVDTIYF. DNA for the CDR3: TGCAGTGCTAGAGATGGGGTGGACACCATATATTTT. This sequence joins TRBV20-1 and TRBJ1-3; no firm D call. Germline values: CDR1 DFQATT, CDR2 SNEGSKA (reference sequence). This CDR3 spans 12 amino acids. The V end lost 0 bases, the J end lost 8 bases, and 8 bases lay between the germline ends.

Comments on this clonotype: The junction and the germline gene differ at one end; a read error may be behind it. The rearrangement uses TRBV11-2 and TRBJ2-2; either TRBD1 or TRBD2 may fit D (5 bases each). CDR1 and CDR2 from the germline V gene are SGHAT and FQNNGV. This CDR3 is built from 16 residues. The CDR3 loop reads CASSQDLGPNTGELFF. The CDR3 DNA follows: TGCGCCAGCAGCCAAGATCTGGGACCGAACACCGGGGAGCTGTTTTTT.

This clonotype was seen a few times. The chain employs TRBV4-2 and TRBJ2-5, with 8 bases lining up with TRBD2. Germline values: CDR1 LGHNA, CDR2 YNFKEQ. CDR3 size: 15 residues. V trimming: 4 bases; J trimming: 5 bases; junction bases outside the gene matches: 9. For the CDR3, the DNA is TGTGCCAGCAGCCCCATCAGCGGGAGTGGGGAGACCCAGTACTTC. This encodes CASSPISGSGETQYF.

On this clonotype: A single base separates this from a much larger clone, so it may be a read error. V and J are TRBV15 and TRBJ2-7; 8 nucleotides agree with TRBD1. CDR1 and CDR2 (germline): LNHNV, YYDKDF (reference sequence). The CDR3 is 13 amino acids. The J segment lost 4 bases and the V segment lost 3 bases, leaving 2 bases of the junction unmatched. The DNA for the CDR3 is TGTGCCACCAGCAGGGGGACAGGTTACGAGCAGTACTTC. Translation gives CATSRGTGYEQYF.

This chain joins TRBV20-1 and TRBJ2-2, with D perhaps assigned TRBD1 or TRBD2 (7 bases each). Per germline, CDR1 DFQATT and CDR2 SNEGSKA (reference sequence). The CDR3 consists of 14 residues. V shed 5 bases and J shed 6 bases, with 16 bases lying between them. The CDR3 DNA follows: TGCAGTGCTCGCGGACAGGCGGGGGCCGGGGAGCTGTTTTTT. Protein sequence: CSARGQAGAGELFF.